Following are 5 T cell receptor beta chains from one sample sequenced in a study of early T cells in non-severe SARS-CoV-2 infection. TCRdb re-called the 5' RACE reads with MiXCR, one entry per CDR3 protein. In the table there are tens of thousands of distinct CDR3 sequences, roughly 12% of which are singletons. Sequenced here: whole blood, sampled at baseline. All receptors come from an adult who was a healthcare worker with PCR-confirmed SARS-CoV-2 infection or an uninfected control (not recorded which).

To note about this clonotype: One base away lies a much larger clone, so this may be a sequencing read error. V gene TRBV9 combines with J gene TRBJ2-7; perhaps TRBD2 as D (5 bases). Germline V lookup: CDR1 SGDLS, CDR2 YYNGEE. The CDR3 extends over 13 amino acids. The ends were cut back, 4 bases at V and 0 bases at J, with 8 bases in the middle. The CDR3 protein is CASSPRDSYEQYF. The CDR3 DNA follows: TGTGCCAGCAGCCCTCGGGACTCCTACGAGCAGTACTTC.

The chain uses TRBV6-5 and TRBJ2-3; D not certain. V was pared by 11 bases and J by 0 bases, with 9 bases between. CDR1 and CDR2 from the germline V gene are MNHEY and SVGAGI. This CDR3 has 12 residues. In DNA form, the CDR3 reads TGTGCCTCCCAATCAAGCACAGATACGCAGTATTTT. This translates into CASQSSTDTQYF.

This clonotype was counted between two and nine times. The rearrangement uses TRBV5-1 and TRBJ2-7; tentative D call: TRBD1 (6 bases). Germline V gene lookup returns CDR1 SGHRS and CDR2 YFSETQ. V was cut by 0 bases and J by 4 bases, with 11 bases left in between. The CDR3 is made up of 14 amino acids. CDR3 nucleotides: TGCGCCAGCAGCTTGGGCGCACAGGGATACGAGCAGTACTTC. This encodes CASSLGAQGYEQYF.

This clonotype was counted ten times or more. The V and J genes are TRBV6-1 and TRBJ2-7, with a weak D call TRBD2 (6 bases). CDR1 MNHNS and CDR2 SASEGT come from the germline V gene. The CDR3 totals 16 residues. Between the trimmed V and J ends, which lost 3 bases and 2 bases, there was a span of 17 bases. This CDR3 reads CASSERGASAPYEQYF. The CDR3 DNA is TGTGCCAGCAGTGAGCGCGGGGCTTCCGCCCCCTACGAGCAGTACTTC.

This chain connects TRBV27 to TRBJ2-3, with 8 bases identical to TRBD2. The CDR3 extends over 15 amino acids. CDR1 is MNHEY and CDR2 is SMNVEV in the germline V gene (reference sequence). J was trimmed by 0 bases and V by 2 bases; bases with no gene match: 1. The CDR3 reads CASSLQRGSTDTQYF. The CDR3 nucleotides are TGTGCCAGCAGTTTACAGCGGGGGAGCACAGATACGCAGTATTTT.